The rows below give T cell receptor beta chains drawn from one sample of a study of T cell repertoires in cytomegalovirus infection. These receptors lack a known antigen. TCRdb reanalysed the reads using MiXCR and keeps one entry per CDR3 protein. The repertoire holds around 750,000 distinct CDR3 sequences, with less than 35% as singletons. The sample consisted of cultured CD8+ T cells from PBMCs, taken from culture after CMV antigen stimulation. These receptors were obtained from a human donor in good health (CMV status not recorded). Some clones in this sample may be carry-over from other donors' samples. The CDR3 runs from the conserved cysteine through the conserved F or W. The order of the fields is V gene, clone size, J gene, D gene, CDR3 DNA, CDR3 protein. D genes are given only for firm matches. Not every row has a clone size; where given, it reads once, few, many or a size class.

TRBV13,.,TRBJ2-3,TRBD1,TGTGCCAGCAGCCAACGTCCGGGACAGGGTAACACAGATACGCAGTATTTT,CASSQRPGQGNTDTQYF
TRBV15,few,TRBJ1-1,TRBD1,TGTGCCACCAGCCTGAGGGGAGGACAGGGGAACACTGAAGCTTTCTTT,CATSLRGGQGNTEAFF
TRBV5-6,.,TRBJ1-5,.,TGTGCCAGCAACTTGCGGAGTTATAGCAATCAGCCCCAGCATTTT,CASNLRSYSNQPQHF
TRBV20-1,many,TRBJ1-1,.,TGCAGTGCTAGAGACCCGCCTGGCCAGTTAGGCACTGAAGCTTTCTTT,CSARDPPGQLGTEAFF
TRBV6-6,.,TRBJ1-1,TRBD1,TGTGCCAGCAGTTTCCTACGGACAGGGGGCGAGAACACTGAAGCTTTCTTT,CASSFLRTGGENTEAFF
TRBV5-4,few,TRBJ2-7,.,TGTGCCAGCAGCTTGGGGATTGGGGGTTCCTACGAGCAGTACTTC,CASSLGIGGSYEQYF
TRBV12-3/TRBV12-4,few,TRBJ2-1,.,TGTGCCAGCAGGAGCCGGGGGGCTACGGATGAGCAGTTCTTC,CASRSRGATDEQFF
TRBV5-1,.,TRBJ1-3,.,TGCGCCAGCAGCGAGAGGCCTAACTCTGGAAACACCATATATTTT,CASSERPNSGNTIYF
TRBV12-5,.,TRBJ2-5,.,TGTGCTAGTGGTTTCTTCTCCGGGACATCCCAAGAGACCCAGTACTTC,CASGFFSGTSQETQYF
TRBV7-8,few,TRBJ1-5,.,TGTGCCAGCAGCTTAAGATCGGGTGGCAATCAGCCCCAGCATTTT,CASSLRSGGNQPQHF
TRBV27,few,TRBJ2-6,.,TGTGCCAGCAGTTTAGATAGAGGTGGGGCCAACGTCCTGACTTTC,CASSLDRGGANVLTF
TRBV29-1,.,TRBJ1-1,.,TGCAGCGTTGTATCCCATGGCCAAGAAGCTTTCTTT,CSVVSHGQEAFF
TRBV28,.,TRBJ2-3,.,TGTGCCAGCAGTTCAAACACGGACTCCCCAGATACGCAGTATTTT,CASSSNTDSPDTQYF
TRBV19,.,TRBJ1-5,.,TGTGCCAGTAGTATCCGAGATTCCTATCAGCCCCAGCATTTT,CASSIRDSYQPQHF
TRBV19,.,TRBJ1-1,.,TGTGCCAGTAGGACGCTTATTAGGGACCGGGGAGAGTGGAACACTGAAGCTTTCTTT,CASRTLIRDRGEWNTEAFF
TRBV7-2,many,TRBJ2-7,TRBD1,TGTGCCAGCAGCAACCACCCATCGGTACAGGGGTCCTACGAGCAGTACTTC,CASSNHPSVQGSYEQYF
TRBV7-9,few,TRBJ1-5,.,TGTGCCAGCAGTTCCCCCGGGGCTGGCAATCAGCCCCAGCATTTT,CASSSPGAGNQPQHF
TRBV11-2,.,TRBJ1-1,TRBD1,TGTGCCAGCAGCCCCGTAGGGGACAGAATGAACACTGAAGCTTTCTTT,CASSPVGDRMNTEAFF
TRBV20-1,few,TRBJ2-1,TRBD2,TGCAGTGTAGGGAGGGAATCCTACAATGAGCAGTTCTTC,CSVGRESYNEQFF
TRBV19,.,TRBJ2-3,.,TGTGCCAGTAGTGTAGGACGGGATACGCAGTATTTT,CASSVGRDTQYF
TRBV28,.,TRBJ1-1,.,TGTGCCAGCAGTTATCAACCCTTCTCGGAGGCTTTCTTT,CASSYQPFSEAFF
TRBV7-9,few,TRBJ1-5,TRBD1,TGTGCCAGCAGCTTAGCGGACAGGGTGACGCTCCACAATCAGCCCCAGCATTTT,CASSLADRVTLHNQPQHF
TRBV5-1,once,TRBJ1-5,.,TGCGCCAGCAGCCTCCGGTCCCCGCCCGGGCCCCAGCATTTT,CASSLRSPPGPQHF
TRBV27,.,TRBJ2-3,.,TGTGCCAGCAGTTTATCGTCGGGGCGCTTCGGGGACACAGATACGCAGTATTTT,CASSLSSGRFGDTDTQYF
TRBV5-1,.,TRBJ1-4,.,TGCGCCAGCAGCTTGGGACCTGAGCAACTGTTTTTT,CASSLGPEQLFF
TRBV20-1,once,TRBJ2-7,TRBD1,TGCAGTGCCCAGCCGGGACAGACCTACGAGCAGTACTTC,CSAQPGQTYEQYF
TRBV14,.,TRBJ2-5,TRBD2,TGTGCCAGCAGCCCAACGCCGTTACTTAGCGGGGGGGCTTTTGAGACCCAGTACTTC,CASSPTPLLSGGAFETQYF
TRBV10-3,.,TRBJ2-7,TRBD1,TGTGCCATCAGTGGGGGGGACAGGGAGACCTACGAGCAGTACTTC,CAISGGDRETYEQYF
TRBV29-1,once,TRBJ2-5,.,TGCAGCGTCTGGGGGGGCCGGGAGACCCAGTACTTC,CSVWGGRETQYF
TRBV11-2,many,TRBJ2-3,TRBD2,TGTGCCAGCAGCTTAGGTCTGGTTCGGGGGGCAGATACGCAGTATTTT,CASSLGLVRGADTQYF
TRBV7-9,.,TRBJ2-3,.,TGTGCCAGCAGCCCCATAGATACGCAGTATTTT,CASSPIDTQYF
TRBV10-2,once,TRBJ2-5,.,TGCGCCTCCACTGCCTCCAAAGAGACCCAGTACTTC,CASTASKETQYF
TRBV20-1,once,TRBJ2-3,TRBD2,TGCAGTGCTAGTCCCGGGGTAGCGGGGAGCACAGATACGCAGTATTTT,CSASPGVAGSTDTQYF
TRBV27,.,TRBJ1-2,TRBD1,TGTGCCAGCACCACAGGGGGTGGTGGAAATGGCTACACCTTC,CASTTGGGGNGYTF
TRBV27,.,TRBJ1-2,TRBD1,TGTGCCAGCGGGCCCAGCTGGGACAGGGGAGAAGGCTACACCTTC,CASGPSWDRGEGYTF
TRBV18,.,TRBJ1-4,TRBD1,TGTGCCAACTCACCGGGACAGCCAACTAATGAAAAACTGTTTTTT,CANSPGQPTNEKLFF
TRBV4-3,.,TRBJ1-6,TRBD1,TGCGCCAGCAGCCAAGATTCTTGGACAGGGAATTCACCCCTCCACTTT,CASSQDSWTGNSPLHF
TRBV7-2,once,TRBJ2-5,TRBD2,TGTGCCAGCAGCTTATCGATGGGACTAGCCAAAGAGACCCAGTACTTC,CASSLSMGLAKETQYF
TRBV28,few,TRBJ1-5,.,TGTGCCAGCAGTCTTATTGGGGGGGTTCAAGAGGGGCAGCCCCAGCATTTT,CASSLIGGVQEGQPQHF
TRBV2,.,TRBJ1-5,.,TGTGCCAGCAGTGAATACAGGCATCAGCCCCAGCATTTT,CASSEYRHQPQHF
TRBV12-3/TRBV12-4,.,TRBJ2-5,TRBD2,TGTGCCAGCAGTTTCCCGGCTAGCGGGGGAAGTCAAGAGACCCAGTACTTC,CASSFPASGGSQETQYF
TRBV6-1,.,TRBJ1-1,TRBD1,TGTGCCTGCAGTGCGCCTAGACAGGGGGCGAACACTGAAGCTTTCTTT,CACSAPRQGANTEAFF
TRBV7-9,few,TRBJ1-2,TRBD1,TGTGCCAGCCAGGGGGAGCCATATGGCTACACCTTC,CASQGEPYGYTF
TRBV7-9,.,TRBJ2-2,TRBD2,TGTGCCAGCAGCTTACTAGCGGGCCCGAAAGGGGAGCTGTTTTTT,CASSLLAGPKGELFF
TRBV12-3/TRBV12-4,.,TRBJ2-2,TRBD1,TGTGCCAGCATCCCCGGGACAGGGGGGCTTAACACCGGGGAGCTGTTTTTT,CASIPGTGGLNTGELFF
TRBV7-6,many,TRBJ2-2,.,TGTGCCAGCAGTGCGAGGGGCCTCGGCACCGGGGAGCTGTTTTTT,CASSARGLGTGELFF
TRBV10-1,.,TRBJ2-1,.,TGCGCCAGCAGTGTATCGGCCTACAATGAGCAGTTCTTC,CASSVSAYNEQFF
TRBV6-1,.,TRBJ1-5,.,TGTGCCAGCAGTGAAGAAGGGCGCTCGCGGGATCAGCCCCAGCATTTT,CASSEEGRSRDQPQHF
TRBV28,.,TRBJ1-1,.,TGTGCCAGCAGTTTTACGAATTTTGTGACTGAAGCTTTCTTT,CASSFTNFVTEAFF
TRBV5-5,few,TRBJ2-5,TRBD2,TGTGCCAGCAGCTTGGGGGTAGCGGGGGAGCTCCCCCCACGAGAGACCCAGTACTTC,CASSLGVAGELPPRETQYF
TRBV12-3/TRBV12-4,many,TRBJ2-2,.,TGTGCCAGCAGTTTTATTTCCCAGGGGGGACAGAAATGGACCGGGGAGCTGTTTTTT,CASSFISQGGQKWTGELFF